A single count supports the clone carrying this TCR beta chain. What it binds is not known. This record belongs to a study of cytomegalovirus exposure and HLA in healthy donors. The study's findings and limits: According to the study, 150 to 200 TCR beta chains were cytomegalovirus-associated.

This CDR3 contains 12 residues. Deletions cut 7 bases from V and 4 bases from J, with 9 bases between. Germline CDR1 SEHNR, CDR2 FQNEAQ (reference sequence). Some clones are missing from TCRdb's copy, which holds only in-frame ones; the method was immunoSEQ multiplex PCR. This sample has some 190,000 clones, with around nine tenths found just once. Sequenced sample: PBMCs. The genes are TRBV7-9 and TRBJ2-3; D gene ambiguous. This TCR derives from a man aged 25-40 years in good health and CMV-seropositive. CDR3 nucleotide sequence: TGTGCCAGCACCCCGCTTTCAGATACGCAGTATTTT. Protein product: CASTPLSDTQYF.